These 3 T cell receptor beta chains came from one sample sequenced in a study of T cell responses to AZD1222 COVID-19 vaccine. Repertoires were generated with immunoSEQ multiplex PCR, while TCRdb's copy carries only in-frame clones and drops some. The repertoire holds about 120,000 clones, with approximately 90% as singletons. Sequenced material: peripheral blood, taken on day 0 of AZD1222 vaccination. These receptors originate from an adult in good health.

The chain is built from TRBV29-1 and TRBJ1-5, with no clear D. The CDR3 is 13 residues long. V dropped 3 bases and J dropped 7 bases, with 13 bases sitting between them. Germline V gene sequence: CDR1 SQVTM, CDR2 ANQGSEA. CDR3 sequence reads: CSVDSGSGQPQHF. The CDR3 nucleotides are TGCAGCGTTGACTCCGGCTCTGGACAGCCCCAGCATTTT. The variable domain in full, with the rest retrieved from reference TRBV29-1 and TRBJ1-5, is SAVISQKPSRDICQRGTSLTIQCQVDSQVTMMFWYRQQPGQSLTLIATANQGSEATYESGFVIDKFPISRPNLTFSTLTVSNMSPEDSSIYLCSVDSGSGQPQHFGDGTRLSIL.

This clone was detected a few times. The CDR3 region is CASKGGRGYTF. In nucleotides, the CDR3 is TGCGCCAGCAAGGGGGGACGAGGCTACACCTTC. The chain recombines TRBV5-1 with TRBJ1-2; the D gene is possibly TRBD1 (6 bases). V was clipped by 6 bases and J by 8 bases, with 11 bases between them. This CDR3 contains 11 residues. From germline, CDR1 is SGHRS and CDR2 YFSETQ.

The rearrangement links TRBV11-3 to TRBJ2-1; no reliable D call. Per the germline V gene, CDR1 is SGHNT and CDR2 is YENEEA. With 1 base removed from V and 15 bases from J, the gap between germline ends came to 16 bases. This CDR3 has 13 residues. The CDR3 sequence is CASSLVGQAPLFF. As DNA, the CDR3 is TGTGCCAGCAGCTTAGTTGGGCAGGCCCCATTGTTCTTC.